This T cell receptor (beta chain) comes out of a study of blood T cell repertoires in COVID-19 (dated by TCRdb to 2020 to 2022). Concerning the study at large: Collaborator samples came from the United States, Italy and Spain and covered acute and convalescent phases of COVID-19. The material from the prospective study consisted of cDNA or gDNA derived from T cells, B-cell-depleted T cells, or PBMCs. Deeply sampled blood TCRbeta repertoires from subjects exposed to, actively infected with, or recovered from COVID-19 were included in the dataset. The repertoires were made available in a free public database intended to serve as a resource for research on the immune response to SARS-CoV-2. Samples came from the ongoing ImmuneRACE study (first 160 participants) plus 1,254 subjects from 6 global collaborators. Sample metadata almost always included a de-identified subject ID, COVID-19 status, age in years and sex. Where available, HLA class I and class II types were obtained from metadata supplied by the sample provider rather than from assay-based typing.

TCRbeta CDR3 regions were amplified from genomic DNA by means of the immunoSEQ Assay, a bias-controlled multiplex PCR. Under the source paper's analysis protocol: The number of nucleated cells in each sample was estimated from the amplification of reference gene primers within the assay. To quantify the absolute abundance of each unique TCRbeta CDR3 rearrangement, sequence reads were collapsed and filtered. Productive Simpson clonality was computed per sample as the square root of Simpson's diversity index over productive rearrangements. TCRdb re-hosts the immuneACCESS table, in-frame sequences only. Its copies lack some clones; in the studies checked, an unresolved V gene accounts for under half of them, and the cause for the rest is not known. V, J and clone size were drawn from that table, and D and trimming were deduced from the DNA. The sample contains 400,000 or so clones, approximately 90% of them found a single time. Jointly, the top ten make up less than 0.95% of the sample.

Reading from cysteine to phenylalanine, the CDR3 counts 18 amino acids. Of the read, only the CDR3 DNA is kept; its 54 bases are in frame from base 1. V is pruned by 3 bases and J by 5 bases, leaving 7 bases of the junction without a gene match. Per the germline V gene (reference sequence), LGHDT is the CDR1 and YNNKEL is the CDR2. Comments on this clone: Its target antigen remains unknown. Base qualities are not at hand, and no much larger clone is one base apart.

Overall study results and their limits: How much clinical and demographic metadata was included differed by source and by participant, and the metadata was provided uncurated.

At one collaborating source in Seattle, patients were enrolled during active infection and were followed longitudinally through the course of disease. Each collaborating institution followed its own protocols to collect whole blood in K2EDTA tubes. Collaborator samples were shipped for TCRbeta analysis as frozen whole blood, isolated PBMCs, or DNA extracted from either sample type. This sequence was found in a young man with COVID-19, enrolled during active disease. Material for sequencing was peripheral blood. The rearrangement joined TRBV3-1 (or the pseudogene TRBV3-2) to TRBJ2-2; 15 bases in the junction line up with TRBD2. In nucleotides, the sequence is TGTGCCAGCAGCCACGGACTAGCGGGAGGGCCGTGGACCGGGGAGCTGTTTTTT. Translated, this is CASSHGLAGGPWTGELFF.